These 17 T cell receptor beta chains originate from one sample sequenced in a study of blood T cell repertoires in COVID-19. Using immunoSEQ multiplex PCR, the repertoire was profiled, and TCRdb retains in-frame clones only, with some absent. This table holds some 400,000 clones, roughly 86% found once. Sequenced: peripheral blood. The receptors stem from a woman aged 60-70 years with COVID-19, enrolled during active disease.

The J gene is TRBJ2-5, the V gene TRBV5-1; D may be TRBD1 (5 bases). V was pared by 4 bases and J by 2 bases, with 15 bases between. The CDR3 runs to 15 residues. Germline values: CDR1 SGHRS, CDR2 YFSETQ. This CDR3 is CASSAKTVSQETQYF. The DNA of the CDR3 is TGCGCCAGCAGCGCGAAGACAGTGTCGCAAGAGACCCAGTACTTC.

The CDR3 coding sequence is TGTGCCAGCAGCTTAGACCTAGCGGCGAACACCGGGGAGCTGTTTTTT. Its protein product is CASSLDLAANTGELFF. This chain links TRBV11-2 with TRBJ2-2, with 7 bases lining up with TRBD2. This CDR3 has 16 residues. J lost 0 bases, V lost 0 bases, and 1 base had no gene match. Germline loops: CDR1 SGHAT, CDR2 FQNNGV.

The gene calls are TRBV5-4 and TRBJ1-2; D is perhaps TRBD1 (6 bases). Germline V gene sequence: CDR1 SGHNT, CDR2 YYREEE (reference sequence). The CDR3 contains 15 residues. V gave up 4 bases and J gave up 2 bases, with 15 bases separating them. CDR3 in amino acids: CASSPYRTANYGYTF. CDR3 in DNA: TGTGCCAGCAGCCCCTACCGGACAGCGAACTATGGCTACACCTTC.

The chain combines TRBV18 with TRBJ2-2; 10 bases fit TRBD2. The germline gives CDR1 KGHSH, CDR2 LQKENI. This CDR3 has 15 residues. V gave up 3 bases and J gave up 3 bases; unmatched junction bases: 1. CDR3 region: CASSPLAGDTGELFF. CDR3 nucleotide sequence: TGTGCCAGCTCACCCCTAGCGGGGGACACCGGGGAGCTGTTTTTT.

The chain uses TRBV6-6 and TRBJ2-2; D uncertain. The CDR3 is 12 amino acids. Trimming shortened V by 2 bases and J by 5 bases, and 3 bases separated the two germline ends. Germline V CDR1 and CDR2: MNHNY, SVGAGI (reference sequence). The CDR3 sequence is CASSYETGELFF. The CDR3 DNA follows: TGTGCCAGCAGTTACGAGACCGGGGAGCTGTTTTTT.

This chain uses TRBV5-4 with TRBJ2-2; 14 nucleotides match TRBD2. Per the germline V gene, CDR1 is SGHNT and CDR2 is YYREEE (reference sequence). The CDR3 contains 17 residues. The ends lost 4 bases at V and 1 base at J; junction bases unmatched: 3. The CDR3 DNA is TGTGCCAGCAGCGGGACTAGCGGGGGACTGAACACCGGGGAGCTGTTTTTT. Translation: CASSGTSGGLNTGELFF.

The V gene is TRBV9, the J gene TRBJ1-3, with 7 bases lining up with TRBD1. V gave up 5 bases and J gave up 0 bases; unmatched junction bases: 5. The CDR3 loop spans 15 amino acids. CDR1 and CDR2 (germline): SGDLS, YYNGEE. CDR3 residues: CASSVKGASGNTIYF. Here the CDR3 DNA reads TGTGCCAGCAGTGTAAAGGGGGCCTCTGGAAACACCATATATTTT.

This clone came up once. The chain recombines TRBV7-3 with TRBJ2-7; 7 nucleotides agree with TRBD1. Unmatched junction bases numbered 2, after V lost 0 bases and J lost 3 bases. This CDR3 has 14 amino acids. The germline V gene has CDR1 SGHTA and CDR2 FQGTGA. CDR3 amino acids: CASSLTPGGYEQYF. CDR3 nucleotides: TGTGCCAGCAGCTTAACGCCAGGGGGCTACGAGCAGTACTTC.

The chain employs TRBV28 and TRBJ1-3, with 7 bases matching TRBD1. Trimming cost V 6 bases and J 0 bases; bases outside gene matches: 5. CDR1 is MDHEN and CDR2 is SYDVKM in the germline V gene. The CDR3 sequence is 15 residues long. The CDR3 reads CASSHDRASGNTIYF. Written as DNA, the CDR3 is TGTGCCAGCAGCCACGACAGGGCCTCTGGAAACACCATATATTTT.

The chain carries TRBV7-9 and TRBJ2-5; no definite D call. V lost 5 bases and J lost 2, with 6 bases in between. CDR3 length: 12 amino acids. CDR1 and CDR2 (germline): SEHNR, FQNEAQ (reference sequence). The CDR3 region is CASSATQETQYF. CDR3 nucleotide sequence: TGTGCCAGCAGCGCTACTCAAGAGACCCAGTACTTC.

The chain employs TRBV6-5 and TRBJ1-1; 7 positions match TRBD1. The CDR3 is made up of 14 amino acids. The J segment lost 0 bases and the V segment lost 10 bases, leaving 8 bases of the junction unmatched. The V gene's germline CDR1 is MNHEY and CDR2 SVGAGI. The CDR3 DNA reads TGTGCCACCCGGGACAGAAACATGAACACTGAAGCTTTCTTT. Its translation: CATRDRNMNTEAFF.

In this sample, this clone turned up once. This sequence joins TRBV6-5 and TRBJ1-1; D unclear. V lost 6 bases to trimming and J lost 0 bases, with 5 bases between them. The CDR3 is made up of 12 amino acids. The germline gives CDR1 MNHEY, CDR2 SVGAGI. CDR3 in amino acids: CASRTMNTEAFF. Written as DNA, the CDR3 is TGTGCCAGCAGAACTATGAACACTGAAGCTTTCTTT.

The chain has TRBV5-4 and TRBJ1-2; tentative D call: TRBD1 (6 bases). Deletions cut 4 bases from V and 8 bases from J, with 18 bases between. This CDR3 is 14 amino acids long. Germline V CDR1 and CDR2: SGHNT, YYREEE (reference sequence). The CDR3 spells CASSPLGGAGGYTF. CDR3 nucleotide sequence: TGTGCCAGCAGCCCCCTCGGGGGGGCGGGGGGCTACACCTTC.

The chain recombines TRBV7-9 with TRBJ1-1; weak D call: TRBD1 (5 bases). The germline CDR1 and CDR2 sequences are SEHNR and FQNEAQ (reference sequence). V lost 5 bases and J 3 bases, leaving 19 bases between the germline ends. The CDR3 extends over 16 amino acids. CDR3 loop: CASSRTKGSADTEAFF. CDR3 DNA sequence: TGTGCCAGCAGCCGAACCAAGGGGTCGGCGGACACTGAAGCTTTCTTT. The full variable domain, with the rest looked up from reference TRBV7-9 and TRBJ1-1, is DTGVSQNPRHKITKRGQNVTFRCDPISEHNRLYWYRQTLGQGPEFLTYFQNEAQLEKSRLLSDRFSAERPKGSFSTLEIQRTEQGDSAMYLCASSRTKGSADTEAFFGQGTRLTVV.

This sequence joins TRBV7-9 and TRBJ2-3, with 12 bases identical to TRBD2. V shed 3 bases and J 2 bases; nucleotides not matched to a gene: 6. The V gene's germline CDR1 is SEHNR and CDR2 FQNEAQ (reference sequence). This CDR3 region has 17 residues. The CDR3 spells CASSLHLAGGNTDTQYF. For the CDR3, the DNA is TGTGCCAGCAGCTTGCACCTAGCGGGGGGGAACACAGATACGCAGTATTTT. The full variable domain, with the rest looked up from reference TRBV7-9 and TRBJ2-3, is DTGVSQNPRHKITKRGQNVTFRCDPISEHNRLYWYRQTLGQGPEFLTYFQNEAQLEKSRLLSDRFSAERPKGSFSTLEIQRTEQGDSAMYLCASSLHLAGGNTDTQYFGPGTRLTVL.

For the CDR3, the DNA is TGTGCCAGCTCACCACTCCCAAATAGCAATCAGCCCCAGCATTTT. It translates to CASSPLPNSNQPQHF. The V and J genes are TRBV18 and TRBJ1-5; no firm D call. V dropped 1 base and J dropped 0 bases, with 7 bases sitting between them. Germline CDR1 is KGHSH and CDR2 is LQKENI. This CDR3 has 15 amino acids.

This chain uses TRBV28 with TRBJ1-3; D not certain. The germline V gene encodes CDR1 MDHEN and CDR2 SYDVKM. Trimming took 7 bases from V and 2 from J, leaving 15 bases between them. The CDR3 extends over 15 amino acids. CDR3 amino acids: CASMLAGSPGNTIYF. The CDR3 DNA reads as TGTGCCAGCATGCTAGCGGGCTCCCCTGGAAACACCATATATTTT.